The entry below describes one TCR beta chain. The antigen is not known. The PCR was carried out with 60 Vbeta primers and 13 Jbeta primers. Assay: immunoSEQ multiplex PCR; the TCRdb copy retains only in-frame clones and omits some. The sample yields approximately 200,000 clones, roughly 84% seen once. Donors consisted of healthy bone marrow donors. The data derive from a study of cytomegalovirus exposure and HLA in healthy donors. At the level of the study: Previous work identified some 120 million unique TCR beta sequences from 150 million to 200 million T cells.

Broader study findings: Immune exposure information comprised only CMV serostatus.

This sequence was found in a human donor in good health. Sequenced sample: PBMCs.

The chain's CDR3 is CASRQETIGNQPQHF. The CDR3 DNA reads as TGTGCCAGCCGTCAAGAGACAATCGGCAATCAGCCCCAGCATTTT. The J gene is TRBJ1-5, the V gene TRBV7-8; D gene unclear. Trimming took 8 bases from V and 2 from J, leaving 16 bases between them. This CDR3 contains 15 residues. Germline loops: CDR1 SGHVS, CDR2 FQNEAQ.